Listed here are 7 T cell receptor beta chains from one sample, sequenced in a study of blood T cell repertoires in COVID-19. The method was immunoSEQ multiplex PCR; TCRdb's version includes in-frame clones alone and lacks a portion of them. The table has 70,000 to 85,000 clones, roughly four fifths seen once. Sequencing was performed on peripheral blood. These receptors came from a man between 60 and 75 years old with acute or convalescent COVID-19.

The chain uses TRBV28 and TRBJ1-5; D call uncertain. The V gene lost 8 bases and the J gene lost 2 bases, with 7 bases spanning the gap. Germline CDR1 reads MDHEN; CDR2 reads SYDVKM. The CDR3 runs 12 residues. The CDR3 DNA is TGTGCCAGCCGTCGTGGCAATCAGCCCCAGCATTTT. Translation: CASRRGNQPQHF.

This clone occurred once. A much bigger clone sits one base away, suggesting this may be a read error. The chain carries TRBV12-3 or TRBV12-4 and TRBJ2-7; TRBD2 agrees at 9 bases. CDR3 size: 13 residues. CDR3 in amino acids: CANSFSGSYEQYF. Here the CDR3 DNA reads TGTGCCAACAGTTTTAGCGGGAGCTACGAGCAGTACTTC.

This chain connects TRBV18 to TRBJ1-1, with 7 bases that match TRBD1. CDR1 is KGHSH and CDR2 is LQKENI in the germline V gene. V gave up 4 bases and J gave up 0 bases; unmatched junction bases: 2. The CDR3 totals 14 residues. The CDR3 spells CASSQTGMNTEAFF. CDR3 coding DNA: TGTGCCAGCTCACAGACAGGGATGAACACTGAAGCTTTCTTT.

This clone was counted a single time. The J gene is TRBJ1-2, the V gene TRBV5-1, with D maybe TRBD1 (6 bases). The CDR3 is 13 residues long. Germline CDR1 and CDR2: SGHRS and YFSETQ. V gave up 1 base and J gave up 8 bases, with 12 bases separating them. In DNA form, the CDR3 reads TGCGCCAGCAGCTTGAGGGCAGGGGAAGGCTACACCTTC. This translates into CASSLRAGEGYTF.

The gene calls are TRBV19 and TRBJ1-1; D may be TRBD1 (5 bases). V was trimmed by 7 bases and J by 1 base, leaving 10 bases between them. Looked up from germline, CDR1 is LNHDA and CDR2 is SQIVND (reference sequence). The CDR3 has 13 amino acids. The CDR3 DNA is TGTGCCAGTATTGCGACAGCGAACACTGAAGCTTTCTTT. This sequence encodes CASIATANTEAFF.

The V gene is TRBV3-1 (or the pseudogene TRBV3-2), the J gene TRBJ2-1, with a weak D call TRBD1 (6 bases). The CDR3 covers 14 residues. Germline V gene sequence: CDR1 LGHDT, CDR2 YNNKEL (reference sequence). V gave up 4 bases and J gave up 7 bases, with 14 bases separating them. The CDR3 DNA reads TGTGCCAGCAGCCTCGTAGGGGGTGCGAATGAGCAGTTCTTC. It yields the protein CASSLVGGANEQFF.

V gene TRBV28 combines with J gene TRBJ2-5, with TRBD1 identical over 8 bases. Germline assignment: CDR1 MDHEN and CDR2 SYDVKM. J lost 5 bases, V lost 5 bases, and 4 bases had no gene match. This CDR3 region has 13 residues. The CDR3 coding sequence is TGTGCCAGCAGTCCCAGGACAGGGGAGACCCAGTACTTC. As protein: CASSPRTGETQYF. Filled out from reference TRBV28 and TRBJ2-5, the complete variable domain reads DVKVTQSSRYLVKRTGEKVFLECVQDMDHENMFWYRQDPGLGLRLIYFSYDVKMKEKGDIPEGYSVSREKKERFSLILESASTNQTSMYLCASSPRTGETQYFGPGTRLLVL.